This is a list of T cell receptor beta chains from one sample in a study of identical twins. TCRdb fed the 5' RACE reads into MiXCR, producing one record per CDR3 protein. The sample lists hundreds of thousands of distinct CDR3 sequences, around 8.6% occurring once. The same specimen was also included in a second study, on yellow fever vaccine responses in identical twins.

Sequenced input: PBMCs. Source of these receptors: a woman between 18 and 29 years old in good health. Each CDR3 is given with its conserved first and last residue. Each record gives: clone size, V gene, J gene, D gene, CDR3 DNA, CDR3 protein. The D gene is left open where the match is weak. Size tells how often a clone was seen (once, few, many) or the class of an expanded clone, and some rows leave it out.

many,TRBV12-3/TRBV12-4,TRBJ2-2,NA,TGTGCCAGCAGGCGACTAGGCGGCACCGGGGAGCTGTTTTTT,CASRRLGGTGELFF
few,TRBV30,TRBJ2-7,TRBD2,TGTGCCTGGAGTCCCCCCCCGGGACTAGCGGGGGCCCAGTACTTC,CAWSPPPGLAGAQYF
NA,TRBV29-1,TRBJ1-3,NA,TGCAGCGTTGGCCTGACGGAGGGGACTGGAAACACCATATATTTT,CSVGLTEGTGNTIYF
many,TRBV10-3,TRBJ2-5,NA,TGTGCCATCAGAGGCGGGACTCCCGGGGGAGAGACCCAGTACTTC,CAIRGGTPGGETQYF
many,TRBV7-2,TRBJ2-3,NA,TGTGCCAGCATCGGGAAAGTCACAGATACGCAGTATTTT,CASIGKVTDTQYF
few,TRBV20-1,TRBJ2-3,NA,TGCAGTGCTATAGGACAAGGGGGGCAGGATACGCAGTATTTT,CSAIGQGGQDTQYF
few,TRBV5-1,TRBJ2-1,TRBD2,TGCGCCAGCAGCTTGGTGTCTCTAGCGGATTACAATGAGCAGTTCTTC,CASSLVSLADYNEQFF
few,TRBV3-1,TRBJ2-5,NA,TGTGCCAGCAGCCAAGGGATGAGGCGGGAGACCCAGTACTTC,CASSQGMRRETQYF
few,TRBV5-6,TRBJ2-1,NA,TGTGCCAGCAGCTTCCGGCGGACAACCTACAATGAGCAGTTCTTC,CASSFRRTTYNEQFF
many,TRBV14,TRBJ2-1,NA,TGTGCCAGCAGCCAAGACTCCTACAATGAGCAGTTCTTC,CASSQDSYNEQFF
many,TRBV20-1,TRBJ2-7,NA,TGCAGTGCTAGAGGTATACAATCACGGGAATTTCGCTACGAGCAGTACTTC,CSARGIQSREFRYEQYF
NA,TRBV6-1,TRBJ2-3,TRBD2,TGTGCCAGCAGACGCCGGGGGGGCACAGATACGCAGTATTTT,CASRRRGGTDTQYF
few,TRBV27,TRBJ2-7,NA,TGTGCCAGCAGTTTTTCCAGGGACCGTTACGAGCAGTACTTC,CASSFSRDRYEQYF
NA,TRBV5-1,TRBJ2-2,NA,TGCGCCAGCCGCCCTTCGGGGGGCTCGGGCACCGGGGAGCTGTTTTTT,CASRPSGGSGTGELFF
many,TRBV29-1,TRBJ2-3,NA,TGCAGCGTTGGAAGCAACACAGATACGCAGTATTTT,CSVGSNTDTQYF